This passage covers 17 T cell receptor beta chains from one sample sequenced in a study of OX40 agonist ivuxolimab in advanced cancers. The protocol was immunoSEQ multiplex PCR, while the TCRdb copy is restricted to in-frame clones and leaves out a portion. Among tens of thousands of clones, 88% were seen once, and the ten largest hold around 4.1%. The sequencing here drew on CD4+ or CD8+ T cells sorted from blood, taken in a trial of the OX40 agonist ivuxolimab. These receptors were collected from an adult with an advanced solid tumor such as melanoma, head and neck, liver or kidney cancer.

This clone was picked up a small number of times. This chain joins TRBV15 and TRBJ2-1; D is uncertain. V was trimmed by 4 bases and J by 0 bases, leaving 16 bases between them. The germline CDR1 and CDR2 sequences are LNHNV and YYDKDF (reference sequence). The CDR3 totals 17 residues. The CDR3: CATSNENGVSSYNEQFF. CDR3 sequence (DNA): TGTGCCACCAGCAACGAAAATGGAGTCAGCTCCTACAATGAGCAGTTCTTC.

The V call is TRBV6-1, the J call TRBJ1-2, with 8 positions matching TRBD1. The CDR3 is made up of 15 amino acids. The trim removed 8 bases at V and 6 bases at J, leaving 14 bases unmatched. Germline CDR1 MNHNS, CDR2 SASEGT. CDR3 residues: CASLPRGQESDGYTF. CDR3 coding DNA: TGTGCCAGCCTCCCCCGGGGACAGGAAAGCGATGGCTACACCTTC.

This clone was found once. The chain is built from TRBV7-2 and TRBJ2-7; 7 nucleotides align to TRBD2. The CDR3 is 15 amino acids. Losses at the gene ends were 5 bases for V and 3 bases for J; bases not matched to a gene: 10. CDR1 and CDR2 from the germline V gene are SGHTA and FQGNSA. DNA for the CDR3: TGTGCCAGCAGCCTACGAGCGGGGTCTGACTACGAGCAGTACTTC. Its translation is CASSLRAGSDYEQYF.

This clone was detected only once. The chain employs TRBV19 and TRBJ1-5, with D uncertain. This CDR3 has 11 residues. The V gene lost 8 bases and the J gene lost 3 bases, with 5 bases spanning the gap. Germline CDR1 is LNHDA and CDR2 is SQIVND (reference sequence). As DNA, the CDR3 is TGTGCCAGTGGGCTCAATCAGCCCCAGCATTTT. This codes for CASGLNQPQHF.

This chain joins TRBV7-2 and TRBJ2-1; D remains ambiguous. This CDR3 contains 15 residues. In germline, CDR1 is SGHTA, CDR2 FQGNSA. V lost 5 bases and J 10 bases, leaving 21 bases between the germline ends. The CDR3 nucleotides read TGTGCCAGCAGCGCTACACGGTTCCGGGCTATAGAGCAGTTCTTC. This sequence encodes CASSATRFRAIEQFF.

The J gene is TRBJ1-1, the V gene TRBV2; D is undetermined. The germline CDR1 and CDR2 sequences are SNHLY and FYNNEI. Trimming removed 6 bases at V and 5 bases at J, with 10 bases between. The length of the CDR3 is 12 residues. CDR3 nucleotide sequence: TGTGCCAGCAGCTCTACCTTAACTGAAGCTTTCTTT. Amino acids: CASSSTLTEAFF.

This rearrangement joins TRBV28 to TRBJ2-1; D is uncertain. Germline V gives CDR1 MDHEN, CDR2 SYDVKM. Deletions cut 8 bases from V and 3 bases from J, with 17 bases between. The CDR3 consists of 15 residues. The chain's CDR3 is CASSTPGPSYNEQFF. CDR3 nucleotides: TGTGCCAGCTCCACCCCGGGTCCTAGCTACAATGAGCAGTTCTTC.

The rearrangement joins TRBV5-4 to TRBJ2-1, with 10 nucleotides matching TRBD1. Trimming took 0 bases from V and 4 from J; bases not matched to a gene: 7. The CDR3 is 17 amino acids. Germline V gives CDR1 SGHNT, CDR2 YYREEE (reference sequence). The CDR3: CASSLATGGQYYNEQFF. The CDR3 DNA reads as TGTGCCAGCAGCTTGGCGACAGGGGGCCAATATTACAATGAGCAGTTCTTC.

The V and J genes are TRBV4-1 and TRBJ2-3; D may be TRBD1 or TRBD2 (5 bases each). Trimming stripped 3 bases from V and 2 bases from J, with 18 bases between. This CDR3 region has 17 residues. The V gene's germline CDR1 is MGHRA and CDR2 YSYEKL. The CDR3 loop reads CASSHGTPRRVTDTQYF. The CDR3 region has the DNA TGCGCCAGCAGCCACGGGACCCCTCGAAGGGTCACAGATACGCAGTATTTT.

This rearrangement joins TRBV7-2 to TRBJ1-3; D is possibly TRBD1 (5 bases). V was cut by 4 bases and J by 0 bases, with 10 bases left in between. This CDR3 contains 15 residues. Germline loops: CDR1 SGHTA, CDR2 FQGNSA. The CDR3: CASSSQVSSGNTIYF. CDR3 nucleotide sequence: TGTGCCAGCAGCTCACAGGTCAGCTCTGGAAACACCATATATTTT.

V usage is TRBV6-1 and J usage is TRBJ1-5; unclear D gene. The CDR3 spans 16 residues. The V and J ends lost 3 bases and 0 bases respectively, with 12 bases between them. CDR1 MNHNS and CDR2 SASEGT come from the germline V gene. This CDR3 is CASSDSRTYSNQPQHF. CDR3 nucleotide sequence: TGTGCCAGCAGTGACAGTCGGACGTATAGCAATCAGCCCCAGCATTTT.

This chain uses TRBV28 with TRBJ1-5; no definite D call. Germline V gene sequence: CDR1 MDHEN, CDR2 SYDVKM. Trimming shortened V by 6 bases and J by 3 bases, and 12 bases separated the two germline ends. The CDR3 totals 14 residues. The CDR3 spells CASSSAQTNQPQHF. CDR3 nucleotides: TGTGCCAGCAGCTCCGCTCAGACCAATCAGCCCCAGCATTTT.

V is TRBV11-3 and J is TRBJ2-1, with TRBD2 identical over 12 bases. V lost 5 bases to trimming and J lost 8 bases; unmatched junction nucleotides: 7. The CDR3 has 15 amino acids. Germline V gene sequence: CDR1 SGHNT, CDR2 YENEEA. CDR3 DNA: TGTGCCAGCAGCGCCCGACTAGCGGGAGTAGATGAGCAGTTCTTC. Its translation is CASSARLAGVDEQFF.

The chain recombines TRBV20-1 with TRBJ1-1; unclear D gene. The CDR3 length is 11 residues. Trimming took 2 bases from V and 5 from J, leaving 6 bases between them. Germline V lookup: CDR1 DFQATT, CDR2 SNEGSKA (reference sequence). The CDR3 here is CSARRQTEAFF. The CDR3 nucleotides read TGCAGTGCTAGAAGGCAGACTGAAGCTTTCTTT.

V usage is TRBV5-4 and J usage is TRBJ2-5, with 8 bases identical to TRBD1. J was trimmed by 3 bases and V by 4 bases; bases with no gene match: 5. The CDR3 is 14 residues long. Per germline, CDR1 SGHNT and CDR2 YYREEE (reference sequence). The CDR3 DNA follows: TGTGCCAGCAGCGACCAGGGGGCTGAAGAGACCCAGTACTTC. Residues: CASSDQGAEETQYF.

This sequence joins TRBV11-2 and TRBJ1-5, with no clear D. The CDR3 consists of 12 residues. Germline lookup yields CDR1 SGHAT and CDR2 FQNNGV. V was clipped by 8 bases and J by 8 bases, with 13 bases between them. The CDR3 region has the DNA TGTGCCAGCGTATTACTATCGGAGCCCCAGCATTTT. Amino acid sequence: CASVLLSEPQHF.

This chain links TRBV18 with TRBJ2-7, with no clear D. Trimming cost V 2 bases and J 3 bases, with 8 bases left between them. The CDR3 has 13 amino acids. Germline-derived CDR1 and CDR2 are KGHSH and LQKENI. DNA for the CDR3: TGTGCCAGCTCACCAGAATTCAACTACGAGCAGTACTTC. This encodes CASSPEFNYEQYF. The full variable domain, in which reference TRBV18 and TRBJ2-7 provide the parts outside the CDR3, is NAGVMQNPRHLVRRRGQEARLRCSPMKGHSHVYWYRQLPEEGLKFMVYLQKENIIDESGMPKERFSAEFPKEGPSILRIQQVVRGDSAAYFCASSPEFNYEQYFGPGTRLTVT.